This T cell receptor (beta chain) originates from a study of cytomegalovirus exposure and HLA in healthy donors. Though probably carrying unrecorded immune exposures, donors were nominally healthy at sampling. A word on this clone: Its target is not known.

Overall study results and limits: Some TCR beta chains (164 of them) were listed as cytomegalovirus-associated. Productive rates of about 87% or about 30% were seen for most TCR beta V segments in an earlier analysis.

With 60 Vbeta and 13 Jbeta primers, the PCR was carried out. The protocol was immunoSEQ multiplex PCR, while the TCRdb copy is restricted to in-frame clones and leaves out a portion. This table has around 200,000 clones, around 78% appearing once. The J segment lost 3 bases and the V segment lost 5 bases, leaving 9 bases of the junction unmatched. CDR3 size: 15 residues. Germline V CDR1 and CDR2: SEHNR, FQNEAQ (reference sequence). Sequencing input: PBMCs. The chain couples TRBV7-9 to TRBJ2-5; TRBD2 agrees at 7 bases. The receptor comes from a man younger than 40 in good health and CMV-seronegative. The DNA for the CDR3 is TGTGCCAGCAGCAGCGCCGCGGGGGAAGAAGAGACCCAGTACTTC. It specifies CASSSAAGEEETQYF. The variable domain in full, completed from reference TRBV7-9 and TRBJ2-5, reads DTGVSQNPRHKITKRGQNVTFRCDPISEHNRLYWYRQTLGQGPEFLTYFQNEAQLEKSRLLSDRFSAERPKGSFSTLEIQRTEQGDSAMYLCASSSAAGEEETQYFGPGTRLLVL.